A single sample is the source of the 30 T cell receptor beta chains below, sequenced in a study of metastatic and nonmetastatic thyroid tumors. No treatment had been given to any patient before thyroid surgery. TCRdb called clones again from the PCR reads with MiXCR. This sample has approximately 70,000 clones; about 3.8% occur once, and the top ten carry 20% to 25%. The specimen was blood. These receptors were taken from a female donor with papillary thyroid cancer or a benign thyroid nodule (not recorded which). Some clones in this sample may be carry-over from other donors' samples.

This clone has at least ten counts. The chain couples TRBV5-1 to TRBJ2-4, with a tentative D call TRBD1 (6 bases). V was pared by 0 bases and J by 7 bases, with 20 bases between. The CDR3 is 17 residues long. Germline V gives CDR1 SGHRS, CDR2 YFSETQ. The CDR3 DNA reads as TGCGCCAGCAGCTTGGGGACAGACCCTTCGCTGGGGAACATTCAGTACTTC. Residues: CASSLGTDPSLGNIQYF.

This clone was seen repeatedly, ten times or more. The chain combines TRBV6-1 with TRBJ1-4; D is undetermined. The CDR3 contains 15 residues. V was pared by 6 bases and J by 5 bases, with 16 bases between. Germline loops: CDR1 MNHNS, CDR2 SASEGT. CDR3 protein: CASSLMGSTNEKLFF. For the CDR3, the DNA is TGTGCCAGCAGCTTAATGGGGTCCACCAATGAAAAACTGTTTTTT.

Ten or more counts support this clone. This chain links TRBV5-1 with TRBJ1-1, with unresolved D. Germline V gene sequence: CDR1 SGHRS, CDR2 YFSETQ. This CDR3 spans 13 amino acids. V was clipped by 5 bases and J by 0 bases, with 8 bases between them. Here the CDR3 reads CASRQTLNTEAFF. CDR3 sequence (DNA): TGCGCCAGCAGACAGACACTGAACACTGAAGCTTTCTTT.

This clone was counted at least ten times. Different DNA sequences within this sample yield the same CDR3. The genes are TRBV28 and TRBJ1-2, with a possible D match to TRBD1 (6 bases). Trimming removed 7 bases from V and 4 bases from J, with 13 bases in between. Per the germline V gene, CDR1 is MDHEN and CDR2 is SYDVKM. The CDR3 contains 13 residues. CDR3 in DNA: TGTGCCAGCATCCCGACAGGTCCCTATGGCTACACCTTC. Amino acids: CASIPTGPYGYTF.

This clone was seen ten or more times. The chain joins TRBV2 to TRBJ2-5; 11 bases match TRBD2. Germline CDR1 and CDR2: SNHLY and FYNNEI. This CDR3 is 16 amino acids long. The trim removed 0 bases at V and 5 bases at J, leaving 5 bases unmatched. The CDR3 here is CASSEASGRAMETQYF. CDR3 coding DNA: TGTGCCAGCAGTGAAGCTAGCGGGAGGGCCATGGAGACCCAGTACTTC.

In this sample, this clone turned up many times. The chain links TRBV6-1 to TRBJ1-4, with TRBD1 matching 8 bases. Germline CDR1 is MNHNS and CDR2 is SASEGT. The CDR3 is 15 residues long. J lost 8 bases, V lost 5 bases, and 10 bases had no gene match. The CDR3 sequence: CASSFPPGQVEKLFF. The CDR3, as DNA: TGTGCCAGCAGTTTTCCACCGGGACAGGTCGAAAAACTGTTTTTT.

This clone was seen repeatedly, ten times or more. The CDR3 DNA reads as TGTGCCAGCAGTTTCATGGACTTAGGGACCAATGAGCAGTTCTTC. Its protein product is CASSFMDLGTNEQFF. The chain carries TRBV12-3 or TRBV12-4 and TRBJ2-1; D may be TRBD1 or TRBD2 (5 bases each). The V end lost 3 bases, the J end lost 6 bases, and 15 bases lay between the germline ends. CDR3 length: 15 residues.

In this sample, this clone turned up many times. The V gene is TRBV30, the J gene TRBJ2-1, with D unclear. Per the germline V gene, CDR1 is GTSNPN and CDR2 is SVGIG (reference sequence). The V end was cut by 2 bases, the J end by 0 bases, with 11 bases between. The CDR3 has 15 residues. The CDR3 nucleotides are TGTGCCTGGAGTCATACGCCAAGCTCCTACAATGAGCAGTTCTTC. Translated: CAWSHTPSSYNEQFF.

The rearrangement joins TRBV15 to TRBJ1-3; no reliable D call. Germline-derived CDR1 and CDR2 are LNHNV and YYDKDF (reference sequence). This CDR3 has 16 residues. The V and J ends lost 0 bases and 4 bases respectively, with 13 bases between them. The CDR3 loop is CATSRDTDSEGNTIYF. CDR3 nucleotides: TGTGCCACCAGCAGAGATACCGACTCGGAAGGAAACACCATATATTTT. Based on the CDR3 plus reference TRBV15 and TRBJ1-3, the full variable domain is DAMVIQNPRYQVTQFGKPVTLSCSQTLNHNVMYWYQQKSSQAPKLLFHYYDKDFNNEADTPDNFQSRRPNTSFCFLDIRSPGLGDTAMYLCATSRDTDSEGNTIYFGEGSWLTVV.

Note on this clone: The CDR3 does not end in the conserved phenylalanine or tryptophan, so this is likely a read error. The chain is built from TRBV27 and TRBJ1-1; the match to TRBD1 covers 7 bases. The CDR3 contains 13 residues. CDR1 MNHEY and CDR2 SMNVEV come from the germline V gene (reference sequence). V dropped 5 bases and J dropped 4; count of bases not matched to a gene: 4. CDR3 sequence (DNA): TGTGCCAGCAGTGAGGACAGGTTCACTGAAGCTTTCCTT. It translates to CASSEDRFTEAFL.

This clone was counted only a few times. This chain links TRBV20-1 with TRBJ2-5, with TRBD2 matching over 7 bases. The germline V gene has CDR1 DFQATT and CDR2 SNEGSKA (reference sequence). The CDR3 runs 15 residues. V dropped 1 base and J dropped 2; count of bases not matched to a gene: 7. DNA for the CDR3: TGCAGTGCTAGAGTACCAGCGGGGTTACAAGAGACCCAGTACTTC. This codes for CSARVPAGLQETQYF.

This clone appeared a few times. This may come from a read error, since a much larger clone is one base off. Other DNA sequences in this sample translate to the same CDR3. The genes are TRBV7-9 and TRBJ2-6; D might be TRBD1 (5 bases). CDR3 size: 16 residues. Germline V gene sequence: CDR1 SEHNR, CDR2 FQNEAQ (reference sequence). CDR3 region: CASSLWAVSGANVLTF. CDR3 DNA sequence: TGTGCCAGCAGCTTATGGGCCGTCTCTGGGGCCAACGTCCTGACCTTC. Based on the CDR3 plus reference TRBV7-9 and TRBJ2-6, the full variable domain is DTGVSQNPRHKITKRGQNVTFRCDPISEHNRLYWYRQTLGQGPEFLTYFQNEAQLEKSRLLSDRFSAERPKGSFSTLEIQRTEQGDSAMYLCASSLWAVSGANVLTFGAGSRLTVL.

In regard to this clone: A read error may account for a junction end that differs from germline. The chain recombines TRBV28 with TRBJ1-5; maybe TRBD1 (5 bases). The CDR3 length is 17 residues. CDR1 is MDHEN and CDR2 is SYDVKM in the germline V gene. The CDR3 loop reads CASIPRKGKLGNQPQHF. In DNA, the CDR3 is TGCGCCAGCATCCCCCGGAAGGGGAAGTTGGGCAATCAGCCCCAGCATTTT.

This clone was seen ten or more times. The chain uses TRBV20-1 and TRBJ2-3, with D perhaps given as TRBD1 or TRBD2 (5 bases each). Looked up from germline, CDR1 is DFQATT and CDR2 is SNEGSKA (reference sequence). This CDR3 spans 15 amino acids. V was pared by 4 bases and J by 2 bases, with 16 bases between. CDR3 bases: TGCAGTGCTACCCCAGGGAGAGGATCCACAGATACGCAGTATTTT. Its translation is CSATPGRGSTDTQYF.

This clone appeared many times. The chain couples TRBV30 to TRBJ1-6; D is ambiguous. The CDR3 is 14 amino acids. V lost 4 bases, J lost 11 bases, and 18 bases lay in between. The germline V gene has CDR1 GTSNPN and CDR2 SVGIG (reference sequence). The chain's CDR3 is CAWTVAALGTPLHF. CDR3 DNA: TGTGCCTGGACTGTGGCAGCGCTGGGGACACCCCTCCACTTT.

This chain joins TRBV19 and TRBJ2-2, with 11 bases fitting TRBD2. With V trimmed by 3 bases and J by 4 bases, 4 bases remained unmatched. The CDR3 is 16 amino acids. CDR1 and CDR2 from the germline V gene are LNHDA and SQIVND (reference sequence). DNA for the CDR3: TGTGCCAGTAGTATTTCTCTAGCGGGAGGCACCGGGGAGCTGTTTTTT. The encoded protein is CASSISLAGGTGELFF.

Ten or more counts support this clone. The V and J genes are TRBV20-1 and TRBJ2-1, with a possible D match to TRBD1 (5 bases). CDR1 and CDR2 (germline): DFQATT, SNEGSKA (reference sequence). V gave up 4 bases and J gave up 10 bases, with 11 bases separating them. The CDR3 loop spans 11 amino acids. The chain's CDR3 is CSAKGLGEQFF. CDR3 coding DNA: TGCAGTGCTAAGGGGCTTGGCGAGCAGTTCTTC.

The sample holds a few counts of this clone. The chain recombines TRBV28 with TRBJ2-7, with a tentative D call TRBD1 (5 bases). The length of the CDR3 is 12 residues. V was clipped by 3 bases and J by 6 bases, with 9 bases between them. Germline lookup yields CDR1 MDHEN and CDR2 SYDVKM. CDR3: CASSFGRVEQYF. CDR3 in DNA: TGTGCCAGCAGTTTCGGCAGGGTCGAGCAGTACTTC. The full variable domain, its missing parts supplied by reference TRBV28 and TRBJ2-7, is DVKVTQSSRYLVKRTGEKVFLECVQDMDHENMFWYRQDPGLGLRLIYFSYDVKMKEKGDIPEGYSVSREKKERFSLILESASTNQTSMYLCASSFGRVEQYFGPGTRLTVT.

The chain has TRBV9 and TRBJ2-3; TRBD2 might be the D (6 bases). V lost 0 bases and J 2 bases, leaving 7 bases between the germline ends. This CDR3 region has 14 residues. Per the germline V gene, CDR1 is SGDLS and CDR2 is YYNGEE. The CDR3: CASSVGGNTDTQYF. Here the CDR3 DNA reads TGTGCCAGCAGCGTAGGCGGGAACACAGATACGCAGTATTTT.

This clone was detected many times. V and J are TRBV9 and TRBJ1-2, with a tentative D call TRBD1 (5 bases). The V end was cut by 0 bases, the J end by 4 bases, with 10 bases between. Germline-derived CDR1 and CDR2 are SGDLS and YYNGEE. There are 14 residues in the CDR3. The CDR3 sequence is CASSVAEGSYGYTF. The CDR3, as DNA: TGTGCCAGCAGCGTAGCGGAGGGGTCCTATGGCTACACCTTC.

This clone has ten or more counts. The CDR3 bases are TGTGCCTGGAGGGCAATGAACACTGAAGCTTTCTTT. Its protein product is CAWRAMNTEAFF. V and J are TRBV30 and TRBJ1-1; D gene unclear. Germline assignment: CDR1 GTSNPN and CDR2 SVGIG (reference sequence). Deletions cut 3 bases from V and 0 bases from J, with 5 bases between. This CDR3 is built from 12 residues.

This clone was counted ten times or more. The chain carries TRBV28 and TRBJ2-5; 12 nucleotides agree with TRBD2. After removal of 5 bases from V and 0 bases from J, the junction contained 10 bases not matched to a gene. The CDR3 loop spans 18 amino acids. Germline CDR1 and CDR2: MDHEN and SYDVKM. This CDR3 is CASSHRLAGVGYQETQYF. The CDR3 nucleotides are TGTGCCAGCAGTCATCGACTAGCGGGAGTGGGGTACCAAGAGACCCAGTACTTC.

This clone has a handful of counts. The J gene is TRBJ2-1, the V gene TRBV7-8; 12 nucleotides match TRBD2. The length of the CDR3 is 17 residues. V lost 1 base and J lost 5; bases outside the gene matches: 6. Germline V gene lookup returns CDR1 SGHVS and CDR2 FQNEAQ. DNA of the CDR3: TGTGCCAGCAGCTTAGGATATCTAGCGGGAGGGCACAATGAGCAGTTCTTC. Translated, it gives CASSLGYLAGGHNEQFF.

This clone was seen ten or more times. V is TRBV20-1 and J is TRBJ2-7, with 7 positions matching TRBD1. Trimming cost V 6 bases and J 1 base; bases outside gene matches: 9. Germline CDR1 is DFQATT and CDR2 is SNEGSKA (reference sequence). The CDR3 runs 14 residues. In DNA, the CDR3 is TGCAGTGCGAGCACCGGGACAGATTCCTACGAGCAGTACTTC. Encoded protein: CSASTGTDSYEQYF.

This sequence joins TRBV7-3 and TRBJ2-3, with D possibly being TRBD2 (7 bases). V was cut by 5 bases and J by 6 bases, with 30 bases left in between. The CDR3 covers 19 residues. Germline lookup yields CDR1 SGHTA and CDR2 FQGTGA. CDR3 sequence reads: CASSSSHEAGGGHPDTQYF. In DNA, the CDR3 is TGTGCCAGCAGCAGTTCTCACGAAGCTGGCGGGGGCCACCCGGATACGCAGTATTTT.

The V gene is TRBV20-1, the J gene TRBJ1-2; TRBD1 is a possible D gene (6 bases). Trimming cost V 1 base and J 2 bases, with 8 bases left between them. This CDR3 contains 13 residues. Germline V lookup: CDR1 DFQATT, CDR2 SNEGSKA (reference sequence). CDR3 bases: TGCAGTGCTAGAGTCAGGGGAAACTATGGCTACACCTTC. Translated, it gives CSARVRGNYGYTF.

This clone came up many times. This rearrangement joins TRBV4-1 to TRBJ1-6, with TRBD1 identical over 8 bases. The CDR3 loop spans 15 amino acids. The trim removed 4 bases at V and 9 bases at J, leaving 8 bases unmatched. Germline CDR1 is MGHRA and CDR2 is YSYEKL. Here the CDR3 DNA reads TGCGCCAGCAGCCGAGTCTGGACAGGGAGTTCACCCCTCCACTTT. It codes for CASSRVWTGSSPLHF.

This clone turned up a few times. The CDR3 here is CASSLLYGRADTQYF. CDR3 DNA sequence: TGTGCCAGCAGCTTATTATACGGGAGGGCAGATACGCAGTATTTT. V and J are TRBV7-8 and TRBJ2-3; 8 nucleotides line up with TRBD2. V trimming: 2 bases; J trimming: 4 bases; junction bases outside the gene matches: 5. Germline assignment: CDR1 SGHVS and CDR2 FQNEAQ. CDR3 length: 15 amino acids.

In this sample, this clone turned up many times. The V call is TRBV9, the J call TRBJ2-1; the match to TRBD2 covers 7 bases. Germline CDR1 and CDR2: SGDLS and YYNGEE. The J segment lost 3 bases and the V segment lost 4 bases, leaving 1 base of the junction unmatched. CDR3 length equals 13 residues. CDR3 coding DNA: TGTGCCAGCAGCCCGGGAGGCTACAATGAGCAGTTCTTC. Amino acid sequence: CASSPGGYNEQFF.

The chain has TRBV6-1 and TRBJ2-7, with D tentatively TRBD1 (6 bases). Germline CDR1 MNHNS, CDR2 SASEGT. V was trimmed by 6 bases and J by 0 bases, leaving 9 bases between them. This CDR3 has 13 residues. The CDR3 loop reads CASSEDSSYEQYF. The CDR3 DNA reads TGTGCCAGCAGCGAGGACAGCTCCTACGAGCAGTACTTC.